This T cell receptor (beta chain) is drawn from a study of Graves' ophthalmopathy and Graves' hyperthyroidism. Overall study results and limits: Most expanded clonotypes in thyroid above 0.001 frequency also showed up in blood.

If patients had other autoimmune diseases, uncontrolled infections, pregnancy or lactation, they were excluded. The diagnosis combined clinical symptoms, thyroxine, TRAb, thyroid ultrasound and orbital computed tomography scans. With 4 bases removed from V and 0 bases from J, the gap between germline ends came to 13 bases. There are 16 residues in the CDR3. The authors amplified TCR beta CDR3 regions from RNA transcripts. In the first round, RT-PCR was carried out with HTBI primers, and a multiplex PCR formed the second round. Each CDR3 protein is one row after TCRdb ran MiXCR on the multiplex PCR reads. The data show about 410,000 distinct CDR3 sequences, approximately 20% seen once. In this sample, this clonotype turned up many times. Antigen specificity is unknown.

The TCR sequence derives from a woman aged 18-29 years with Graves' ophthalmopathy. V is TRBV12-3 or TRBV12-4 and J is TRBJ1-5, with D possibly being TRBD1 (5 bases). The specimen sequenced was peripheral blood. The CDR3 loop reads CASSWGPHLSNQPQHF. The CDR3 coding sequence is TGTGCCAGCAGTTGGGGCCCACACCTTAGCAATCAGCCCCAGCATTTT.